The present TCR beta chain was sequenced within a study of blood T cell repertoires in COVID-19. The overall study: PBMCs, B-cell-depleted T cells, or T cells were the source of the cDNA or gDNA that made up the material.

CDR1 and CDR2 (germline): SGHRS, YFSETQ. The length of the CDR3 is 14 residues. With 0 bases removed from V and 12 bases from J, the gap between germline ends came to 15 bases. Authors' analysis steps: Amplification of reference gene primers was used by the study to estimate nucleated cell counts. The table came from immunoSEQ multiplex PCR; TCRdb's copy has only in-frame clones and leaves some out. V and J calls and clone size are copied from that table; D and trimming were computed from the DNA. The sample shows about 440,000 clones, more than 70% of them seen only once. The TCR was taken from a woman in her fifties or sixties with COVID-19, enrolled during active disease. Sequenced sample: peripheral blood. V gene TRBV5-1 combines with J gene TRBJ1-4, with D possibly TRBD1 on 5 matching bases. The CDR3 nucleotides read TGCGCCAGCAGCTTGGACATCCCTGGGGGGGAACTGTTTTTT. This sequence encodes CASSLDIPGGELFF.